The sequence of this T cell receptor (beta chain) was determined in a study of cytomegalovirus exposure and HLA in healthy donors. PCR amplification relied on 60 Vbeta primers (plus 13 Jbeta primers). Assay used: immunoSEQ multiplex PCR; TCRdb lists only in-frame clones, some missing. The repertoire holds around 190,000 clones, roughly four fifths seen once, with 2.5% to 3.5% in the top ten. The germline V gene encodes CDR1 SGHRS and CDR2 YFSETQ. The CDR3 runs to 13 residues. V shed 1 base and J shed 5 bases, with 7 bases lying between them. This clonotype was sampled from a woman aged 25 to 39 in good health and CMV-seropositive. Sequencing was done on a sample of PBMCs. The rearrangement links TRBV5-1 to TRBJ2-1; possibly TRBD2 for D (6 bases). The CDR3 is CASSLPGDNEQFF. In DNA form, the CDR3 reads TGCGCCAGCAGCTTGCCGGGAGACAATGAGCAGTTCTTC.